This entry lists 25 T cell receptor beta chains sequenced from one sample in a study of CD8+ T cells in alopecia areata. Following extraction, RNA underwent reverse transcription to cDNA, which served as the sequencing template. Measured with immunoSEQ multiplex PCR; TCRdb has only the in-frame clones, and not every one. The data contain 120,000 to 150,000 clones, around four fifths of them singletons. Described treatment: oral pan-JAK inhibitor, 5-10 mg twice daily. The specimen comprised CD8+ T cells sorted from blood, sampled at week 4, from a patient treated with tofacitinib. The origin of the receptors is a human donor with alopecia areata.

This chain connects TRBV5-6 to TRBJ2-7, with TRBD1 matching 7 bases. The germline gives CDR1 SGHDT, CDR2 YYEEEE. CDR3 size: 17 residues. Trimming removed 4 bases from V and 3 bases from J; junction bases left unmatched: 16. The chain's CDR3 is CASSPTLRDSQDYEQYF. The CDR3 DNA is TGTGCCAGCAGCCCAACCCTCCGGGACAGTCAAGACTACGAGCAGTACTTC.

The chain joins TRBV7-6 to TRBJ2-5; a weak D match, TRBD1 (5 bases). Germline lookup yields CDR1 SGHVS and CDR2 FNYEAQ. The CDR3 is 13 amino acids. Trimming shortened V by 1 base and J by 4 bases, and 7 bases separated the two germline ends. The CDR3 spells CASSLEGVETQYF. The CDR3 nucleotides read TGTGCCAGCAGCTTAGAAGGGGTAGAGACCCAGTACTTC.

V is TRBV29-1 and J is TRBJ2-1, with 8 bases identical to TRBD1. V dropped 6 bases and J dropped 9; count of bases not matched to a gene: 7. Germline loops: CDR1 SQVTM, CDR2 ANQGSEA. The CDR3 extends over 12 amino acids. The DNA of the CDR3 is TGCAGCGTCGTGACAGGGGCCTTTGAGCAGTTCTTC. Protein sequence: CSVVTGAFEQFF.

V usage is TRBV6-5 and J usage is TRBJ2-5; TRBD1 is a possible D gene (5 bases). Per germline, CDR1 MNHEY and CDR2 SVGAGI. The ends were cut back, 5 bases at V and 10 bases at J, with 11 bases in the middle. CDR3 length: 11 amino acids. CDR3 DNA: TGTGCCAGCAGTAACAAACAGGACCAGTACTTC. Amino acids: CASSNKQDQYF.

This clone was seen only once. The rearrangement uses TRBV6-6 and TRBJ1-5; D is unresolved. Trimming took 5 bases from V and 5 from J, leaving 13 bases between them. The germline CDR1 and CDR2 sequences are MNHNY and SVGAGI (reference sequence). The CDR3 length is 14 residues. CDR3: CASSTNGEDQPQHF. The CDR3 DNA reads as TGTGCCAGCAGTACCAACGGGGAAGATCAGCCCCAGCATTTT.

The chain has TRBV6-5 and TRBJ2-2; 11 bases are a match to TRBD2. The CDR3 has 16 residues. The trim removed 2 bases at V and 3 bases at J, leaving 2 bases unmatched. Germline-derived CDR1 and CDR2 are MNHEY and SVGAGI. CDR3 protein: CASSYLSGGDTGELFF. CDR3 DNA: TGTGCCAGCAGTTACCTTAGCGGGGGGGACACCGGGGAGCTGTTTTTT.

The rearrangement joins TRBV27 to TRBJ1-3; TRBD1 matches at 7 bases. The CDR3 is 14 amino acids. V gave up 4 bases and J gave up 1 base; unmatched junction bases: 1. Germline V gives CDR1 MNHEY, CDR2 SMNVEV (reference sequence). The CDR3 sequence: CASSWDSSGNTIYF. The CDR3 coding sequence is TGTGCCAGCAGTTGGGACAGTTCTGGAAACACCATATATTTT.

CDR3 DNA sequence: TGCGCCAGCAGCCCAGAAGGGGGGGCAGACTATGGCTACACCTTC. It codes for CASSPEGGADYGYTF. The V and J genes are TRBV4-3 and TRBJ1-2, with a possible D match to TRBD1 (6 bases). Germline V CDR1 and CDR2: LGHNA, YSLEER. Trimming removed 4 bases at V and 3 bases at J, with 15 bases between. The CDR3 totals 15 residues.

The chain combines TRBV18 with TRBJ1-2; TRBD1 might be the D (5 bases). The CDR3 is 14 amino acids. Germline-derived CDR1 and CDR2 are KGHSH and LQKENI. Trimming stripped 2 bases from V and 5 bases from J, with 12 bases between. CDR3 nucleotides: TGTGCCAGCTCACCAGAAGACAGTCCATATGGCTACACCTTC. Its protein is CASSPEDSPYGYTF.

This clone showed up just a few times. The chain combines TRBV29-1 with TRBJ2-7, with D uncertain. CDR1 SQVTM and CDR2 ANQGSEA come from the germline V gene. CDR3 length: 12 residues. Trimming left V 1 base short and J 7 bases short, with 11 bases between. CDR3 DNA sequence: TGCAGCGTTGAAGTCAGGTTGGGAGAGCAGTACTTC. This codes for CSVEVRLGEQYF.

V gene TRBV7-8 combines with J gene TRBJ2-1, with 13 bases identical to TRBD2. The germline V gene has CDR1 SGHVS and CDR2 FQNEAQ. The CDR3 extends over 17 amino acids. The V segment lost 5 bases and the J segment 8 bases; nucleotides outside the gene matches: 12. CDR3 residues: CASSPSLAGGPLHEQFF. The CDR3, as DNA: TGTGCCAGCAGCCCATCACTAGCGGGGGGGCCATTGCATGAGCAGTTCTTC.

The chain joins TRBV7-2 to TRBJ2-7; TRBD1 agrees at 7 bases. After removal of 0 bases from V and 3 bases from J, the junction contained 2 bases not matched to a gene. Per germline, CDR1 SGHTA and CDR2 FQGNSA. The CDR3 runs 14 residues. The CDR3 bases are TGTGCCAGCAGCTTAGCGAACAGGGGCTACGAGCAGTACTTC. It translates to CASSLANRGYEQYF. Together with reference TRBV7-2 and TRBJ2-7, the CDR3 gives the full variable domain: GAGVSQSPSNKVTEKGKDVELRCDPISGHTALYWYRQSLGQGLEFLIYFQGNSAPDKSGLPSDRFSAERTGGSVSTLTIQRTQQEDSAVYLCASSLANRGYEQYFGPGTRLTVT.

The rearrangement joins TRBV29-1 to TRBJ1-1; D perhaps matches TRBD1 (5 bases). Germline V gene data show CDR1 as SQVTM and CDR2 as ANQGSEA. The CDR3 loop spans 13 amino acids. V lost 4 bases and J lost 4, with 13 bases in between. The CDR3 protein is CSVADTLVTEAFF. The CDR3 DNA is TGCAGCGTTGCGGACACCCTAGTCACTGAAGCTTTCTTT.

This chain connects TRBV10-2 to TRBJ2-3; D is undetermined. Between the trimmed V and J ends, which lost 3 bases and 2 bases, there was a span of 9 bases. Germline V CDR1 and CDR2: WSHSY, SAAADI. The CDR3 spans 14 residues. CDR3 sequence reads: CASSEWLLTDTQYF. As DNA, the CDR3 is TGCGCCAGCAGTGAATGGCTCCTCACAGATACGCAGTATTTT.

This chain links TRBV30 with TRBJ1-2; 7 bases are shared with TRBD1. From germline, CDR1 is GTSNPN and CDR2 SVGIG (reference sequence). The length of the CDR3 is 13 residues. V lost 5 bases and J lost 3; bases outside the gene matches: 6. The CDR3 protein is CAWETTGDYGYTF. CDR3 sequence (DNA): TGTGCCTGGGAAACCACAGGGGACTATGGCTACACCTTC.

This clone showed up just once. This chain connects TRBV15 to TRBJ1-4, with D perhaps matching TRBD1 (5 bases). The CDR3 totals 17 residues. V lost 1 base to trimming and J lost 2 bases, with 14 bases between them. Germline V gene sequence: CDR1 LNHNV, CDR2 YYDKDF (reference sequence). The CDR3 protein is CATSRGREWATNEKLFF. In DNA, the CDR3 is TGTGCCACCAGCAGAGGCAGGGAATGGGCTACTAATGAAAAACTGTTTTTT.

In the case of this clone: Other DNA variants within this sample encode the same CDR3. This CDR3 reads CASSHGTSGDYEQYF. CDR3 in DNA: TGTGCCAGCAGCCACGGGACTAGCGGGGACTACGAGCAGTACTTC. The chain is built from TRBV7-2 and TRBJ2-7; 13 bases match TRBD2. Germline CDR1 SGHTA, CDR2 FQGNSA. The CDR3 has 15 amino acids. The V segment lost 5 bases and the J segment 3 bases; nucleotides outside the gene matches: 4.

The J gene is TRBJ2-3, the V gene TRBV4-1; D tentatively reads TRBD1 or TRBD2 (5 bases each). CDR3 size: 15 residues. Germline lookup yields CDR1 MGHRA and CDR2 YSYEKL. V was clipped by 7 bases and J by 1 base, with 15 bases between them. The CDR3: CASTGSGTGTDTQYF. CDR3 DNA sequence: TGCGCCAGCACAGGGTCTGGGACGGGCACAGATACGCAGTATTTT.

This rearrangement joins TRBV5-1 to TRBJ2-3, with D unclear. This CDR3 is 13 amino acids long. Germline CDR1 SGHRS, CDR2 YFSETQ. Trimming cost V 2 bases and J 2 bases, with 6 bases left between them. The CDR3 here is CASSLLATDTQYF. The CDR3 region has the DNA TGCGCCAGCAGCTTACTGGCCACAGATACGCAGTATTTT.

The chain joins TRBV5-1 to TRBJ2-7, with 7 bases aligning to TRBD1. V gave up 4 bases and J gave up 6 bases; unmatched junction bases: 7. Germline CDR1 and CDR2: SGHRS and YFSETQ. There are 13 residues in the CDR3. CDR3 in amino acids: CASSQTTGTEQYF. The CDR3 DNA is TGCGCCAGCAGCCAGACGACAGGGACCGAGCAGTACTTC.

The chain links TRBV6-5 to TRBJ2-1; 11 bases map to TRBD2. Germline CDR1 and CDR2: MNHEY and SVGAGI. CDR3 size: 14 residues. V lost 6 bases, J lost 9 bases, and 7 bases stayed unmatched. The CDR3 is CASSPYLAGGEQFF. CDR3 nucleotides: TGTGCCAGCAGCCCGTATCTAGCGGGGGGTGAGCAGTTCTTC.

The chain uses TRBV7-6 and TRBJ2-1; D gene uncertain. Germline loops: CDR1 SGHVS, CDR2 FNYEAQ. V dropped 3 bases and J dropped 5 bases, with 8 bases sitting between them. The CDR3 is 13 residues long. CDR3 bases: TGTGCCAGCAGCTTTGGCACAGACAATGAGCAGTTCTTC. Encoded protein: CASSFGTDNEQFF.

This sequence joins TRBV13 and TRBJ2-1, with 11 bases matching TRBD2. The trim removed 3 bases at V and 5 bases at J, leaving 3 bases unmatched. This CDR3 has 15 residues. The V gene's germline CDR1 is PRHDT and CDR2 FYEKMQ (reference sequence). In nucleotides, the CDR3 is TGTGCCAGCAGCTTCCTAGCGGGGGGTGACAATGAGCAGTTCTTC. Encoded protein: CASSFLAGGDNEQFF.

V is TRBV30 and J is TRBJ1-2; maybe TRBD1 (5 bases). This CDR3 contains 13 residues. CDR1 and CDR2 (germline): GTSNPN, SVGIG (reference sequence). V was trimmed by 3 bases and J by 7 bases, leaving 15 bases between them. The DNA of the CDR3 is TGTGCCTGGAGCGCGGGGACTCCCTCTGGCTACACCTTC. Amino acids: CAWSAGTPSGYTF. Complete variable domain (other parts from reference TRBV30 and TRBJ1-2): SQTIHQWPATLVQPVGSPLSLECTVEGTSNPNLYWYRQAAGRGLQLLFYSVGIGQISSEVPQNLSASRPQDRQFILSSKKLLLSDSGFYLCAWSAGTPSGYTFGSGTRLTVV.

The chain carries TRBV5-5 and TRBJ2-7; possibly TRBD1 or TRBD2 for D (6 bases each). V lost 4 bases to trimming and J lost 3 bases, with 14 bases between them. The germline gives CDR1 SGHKS, CDR2 YYEKEE (reference sequence). This CDR3 is built from 14 residues. DNA for the CDR3: TGTGCCAGCAGCAGGGGGGCTGACATCTACGAGCAGTACTTC. This codes for CASSRGADIYEQYF. The whole variable domain, filled in from reference TRBV5-5 and TRBJ2-7, reads DAGVTQSPTHLIKTRGQQVTLRCSPISGHKSVSWYQQVLGQGPQFIFQYYEKEERGRGNFPDRFSARQFPNYSSELNVNALLLGDSALYLCASSRGADIYEQYFGPGTRLTVT.